This T cell receptor beta chain was sequenced during a study of human T cells and chemical hapten exposure. Study summary: Diphenylcyclopropenone, dosed weekly to the scalp, was given to patients throughout the approximately 22-week study. Patch tests put 0.01% DPC on the upper back, read at 6 days. Patients, chiefly female, had alopecia areata, totalis or universalis.

This CDR3 spans 13 amino acids. Germline loops: CDR1 SGHVS, CDR2 FNYEAQ. Trimming stripped 6 bases from V and 5 bases from J, with 10 bases between. This clonotype has at least ten counts. TCRdb redid the calling of the RACE reads with MiXCR, one entry per CDR3 protein. This table has just under 60,000 distinct CDR3 sequences, around 12% appearing once. Time point described: patch test 3, about 24 weeks after DPC sensitization. Treatment here: therapeutic diphenylcyclopropenone sensitization with weekly scalp DPC. This TCR came from a man younger than 45 with alopecia areata. Some clones in this sample may be carry-over from other donors' samples. Here the sequenced sample was whole blood, taken in connection with sensitization to the hapten diphenylcyclopropenone (DPC). The rearrangement uses TRBV7-6 and TRBJ2-2, with D perhaps TRBD2 (7 bases). CDR3 nucleotides: TGTGCCAGCAGTAGGGGGGGTACCGGGGAGCTGTTTTTT. This gives the protein CASSRGGTGELFF.